The 21 T cell receptor beta chains below all came from one sample that was sequenced in a study of tumor and adjacent non-tumor tissue in lung cancer. The library came from three nested PCR rounds adapted from ARM-PCR protocols. TCRdb re-called the multiplex PCR reads through MiXCR, storing one row per CDR3 protein. Of 35,000 to 55,000 distinct CDR3 sequences in the sample, over 55% are singletons; the top ten hold about 48%. The template was RNA from unsorted bulk tissue. Distant lung tissue was collected more than 3 cm away from the tumor edge. Material: distant non-tumor lung tissue. These receptors came from a man in his fifties with non-small cell lung cancer.

This clonotype was seen at least ten times. This chain links TRBV20-1 with TRBJ1-1, with 12 bases identical to TRBD1. After removal of 7 bases from V and 2 bases from J, the junction contained 8 bases not matched to a gene. CDR1 and CDR2 (germline): DFQATT, SNEGSKA (reference sequence). CDR3 length equals 15 residues. The chain's CDR3 is CSVAGQGAGNTEAFF. CDR3 nucleotide sequence: TGCAGTGTTGCGGGACAGGGGGCGGGAAACACTGAAGCTTTCTTT.

On this clonotype itself: At one end, the junction sequence differs from germline, possibly due to a read error. The chain links TRBV4-2 to TRBJ2-1; 10 positions match TRBD2. The CDR3 sequence is 15 residues long. Germline V gene sequence: CDR1 LGHNA, CDR2 YNFKEQ. In DNA form, the CDR3 reads TGTACAAGCAGCCAAGGACTAGCGGACTACAATGGGCAGTTCTTC. Its protein product is CTSSQGLADYNGQFF.

Details on this clonotype: The germline gene is not matched at one end of the junction; a read error may be the cause. J is TRBJ2-7 and V is TRBV5-1; TRBD2 aligns across 8 bases. From germline, CDR1 is SGHRS and CDR2 YFSETQ. The CDR3 totals 15 residues. CDR3 residues: CAGSQNSGIQYEQYF. CDR3 sequence (DNA): TGCGCCGGCAGCCAGAATAGCGGGATCCAGTATGAGCAGTACTTC.

This chain uses TRBV29-1 with TRBJ2-5; 9 bases agree with TRBD2. V gave up 8 bases and J gave up 4 bases; unmatched junction bases: 14. The CDR3 runs 15 residues. The germline V gene has CDR1 SQVTM and CDR2 ANQGSEA. CDR3: CSPPGREGRVETQYF. Written as DNA, the CDR3 is TGCAGCCCCCCCGGGCGGGAGGGCCGTGTAGAGACCCAGTACTTC. Full variable domain (rest looked up from reference TRBV29-1 and TRBJ2-5): SAVISQKPSRDICQRGTSLTIQCQVDSQVTMMFWYRQQPGQSLTLIATANQGSEATYESGFVIDKFPISRPNLTFSTLTVSNMSPEDSSIYLCSPPGREGRVETQYFGPGTRLLVL.

The chain links TRBV7-9 to TRBJ2-4; D gene uncertain. CDR1 and CDR2 (germline): SEHNR, FQNEAQ (reference sequence). Trimming shortened V by 5 bases and J by 0 bases, and 11 bases separated the two germline ends. The CDR3 totals 15 residues. The CDR3 loop reads CASSPGNVAKNIQYF. In nucleotides, the CDR3 is TGTGCCAGCAGCCCAGGCAATGTAGCCAAAAACATTCAGTACTTC.

This clonotype was picked up one time. The conserved phenylalanine or tryptophan is not found at the CDR3 terminus, so this likely reflects a read error. The V and J genes are TRBV7-9 and TRBJ2-5; no definite D call. CDR1 is SEHNR and CDR2 is FQNEAQ in the germline V gene (reference sequence). The CDR3 sequence is 11 residues long. The CDR3 sequence: CVSSSQETQYS. Written as DNA, the CDR3 is TGTGTCAGCAGCTCCCAAGAGACCCAGTACTCC.

As to this clonotype: A much larger clone sits a single nucleotide away, making a read error possible. This chain connects TRBV28 to TRBJ2-1, with D maybe TRBD2 (5 bases). Looked up from germline, CDR1 is MDHEN and CDR2 is SYDVKM. This CDR3 has 15 amino acids. The CDR3 loop reads CVSAWGTSSYNEQFF. CDR3 nucleotides: TGTGTCAGTGCATGGGGAACTAGCTCCTACAATGAGCAGTTCTTC.

V is TRBV11-3 and J is TRBJ2-3; D ambiguous. The V end lost 2 bases, the J end lost 4 bases, and 7 bases lay between the germline ends. This CDR3 comprises 13 residues. Germline-derived CDR1 and CDR2 are SGHNT and YENEEA. DNA of the CDR3: TGTGCCAGCAGCTTAATCATCGCAGATACGCAGTATTTT. Residues: CASSLIIADTQYF.

In the case of this clonotype: Compared with germline, one end of the junction differs, possibly owing to a read error. The rearrangement links TRBV29-1 to TRBJ2-2; D gene uncertain. CDR1 and CDR2 from the germline V gene are SQVTM and ANQGSEA. The CDR3 is made up of 15 amino acids. The CDR3 reads CNVGYGVGNTGELFF. The DNA for the CDR3 is TGCAACGTTGGTTATGGGGTAGGGAACACCGGGGAGCTGTTTTTT.

Of note for this clonotype: The germline gene is not matched at one end of the junction; a read error may be the cause. Here the CDR3 reads CSADRGQETQYF. CDR3 DNA sequence: TGTAGCGCTGACAGGGGGCAAGAGACCCAGTACTTC. The chain combines TRBV29-1 with TRBJ2-5; 9 nucleotides align to TRBD1. The CDR3 has 12 residues. In germline, CDR1 is SQVTM, CDR2 ANQGSEA.

A remark on this clonotype: This could be a read error, since a much larger clone is one nucleotide away. The conserved phenylalanine or tryptophan normally closing the CDR3 is absent here, so this likely arose from a read error. The rearrangement uses TRBV10-1 and TRBJ1-1; D is ambiguous. The CDR3 spans 11 residues. Germline V gene sequence: CDR1 WNHNN, CDR2 SYGVQD (reference sequence). V gave up 3 bases and J gave up 2 bases, with 1 base separating them. In DNA, the CDR3 is TGCGCCAGCAGTGAAAACACTGAAGCTTTCCTT. The encoded protein is CASSENTEAFL.

For this clonotype: Lacking the conserved final phenylalanine or tryptophan, this CDR3 likely reflects a read error. The rearrangement uses TRBV6-5 and TRBJ2-5; tentatively, D is TRBD2 (5 bases). The V and J ends lost 1 base and 9 bases respectively, with 12 bases between them. The V gene's germline CDR1 is MNHEY and CDR2 SVGAGI. The CDR3 spans 13 residues. The chain's CDR3 is CASSYYRTGSQYL. The CDR3 DNA reads TGTGCCAGCAGTTACTATCGGACGGGGTCCCAGTACTTA.

The chain couples TRBV28 to TRBJ1-4, with TRBD1 identical over 7 bases. There are 16 residues in the CDR3. V lost 6 bases, J lost 1 base, and 8 bases stayed unmatched. The germline V gene has CDR1 MDHEN and CDR2 SYDVKM. CDR3: CASRPDRAGTNEKLFF. In nucleotides, the CDR3 is TGTGCCAGCAGGCCCGACAGGGCGGGAACTAATGAAAAACTGTTTTTT.

The table lists this clonotype with many counts. The genes are TRBV28 and TRBJ1-2; 9 nucleotides agree with TRBD1. The CDR3 contains 13 residues. Germline CDR1 MDHEN, CDR2 SYDVKM. J lost 5 bases, V lost 10 bases, and 8 bases had no gene match. CDR3 bases: TGTGCCACAGGGACAGGGAGACGGTATGGCTACACCTTC. Encoded protein: CATGTGRRYGYTF.

This clonotype was seen only a few times. The chain recombines TRBV7-9 with TRBJ2-5, with a tentative D call TRBD1 (5 bases). The CDR3 extends over 17 amino acids. Germline V CDR1 and CDR2: SEHNR, FQNEAQ (reference sequence). Deletions cut 2 bases from V and 1 base from J, with 17 bases between. CDR3: CASSLISSGHVQETQYF. CDR3 DNA sequence: TGTGCCAGCAGCTTAATTTCCTCAGGGCACGTCCAAGAGACCCAGTACTTC.

This clonotype was detected ten times or more. The chain uses TRBV12-3 or TRBV12-4 and TRBJ2-3, with D hard to call. This CDR3 is built from 12 residues. The V and J ends lost 5 bases and 6 bases respectively, with 9 bases between them. DNA of the CDR3: TGTGCCAGCAGTCCGCGTCCGGATACGCAGTATTTT. It yields the protein CASSPRPDTQYF.

This clonotype was seen a handful of times. Given the absence of the conserved phenylalanine or tryptophan at the CDR3 end, a read error is likely. The chain uses TRBV5-1 and TRBJ1-1, with D hard to call. The CDR3 contains 12 residues. The germline V gene encodes CDR1 SGHRS and CDR2 YFSETQ. The CDR3 bases are TGCGCCAGTAGCTTGGAGGGCAGTGAAGCTTTCTAT. It translates to CASSLEGSEAFY.

This clonotype has a count of ten or more. The chain is built from TRBV12-3 or TRBV12-4 and TRBJ2-3; D is unclear. The ends were cut back, 6 bases at V and 1 base at J, with 5 bases in the middle. This CDR3 spans 12 amino acids. This chain's CDR3 is CASSRGTDTQYF. The CDR3 nucleotides read TGTGCCAGCAGCCGGGGCACAGATACGCAGTATTTT.

To note about this clonotype: Germline is not matched at one junction end, which may reflect a read error. This sequence joins TRBV28 and TRBJ2-3; D is unclear. In germline, CDR1 is MDHEN, CDR2 SYDVKM. The CDR3 contains 15 residues. This CDR3 is CTSIGRSYSTDTQYF. The CDR3 region has the DNA TGTACCAGCATTGGACGGTCCTATAGCACAGATACGCAGTATTTT.

Comments on this clonotype: Relative to the germline gene, one junction end is altered; a read error may explain this. The rearrangement joins TRBV5-1 to TRBJ1-6; TRBD1 agrees at 7 bases. The CDR3 length is 16 residues. The germline V gene has CDR1 SGHRS and CDR2 YFSETQ. The CDR3 coding sequence is TGCGCCAGCAGCTTTACGGACAGGTCCTTTAATTCACCCCTCCACTTT. Amino acids: CASSFTDRSFNSPLHF.

About this clonotype: A much larger clone lies a single base off, so this may be a read error. The chain has TRBV30 and TRBJ2-4; the match to TRBD1 covers 8 bases. Germline CDR1 is GTSNPN and CDR2 is SVGIG (reference sequence). Trimming at V came to 5 bases and at J to 5 bases, leaving 8 bases not matched to a gene. CDR3 length: 14 residues. CDR3 sequence (DNA): TGTGCCTGGTCATGGCAGGGGGCCCAAAACATTCAGTACTTC. This encodes CAWSWQGAQNIQYF.